This TCR beta chain is drawn from a study of post-analysis software for immune sequencing data. Details on this clonotype: Antigen: not known.

Researchers reported that TCR beta cDNA libraries carried unique molecular identifiers. Input amounts of roughly 0.85 to 11 million T cells were used. These gave roughly 0.5 million cDNA molecules, so each molecule approximated one T cell. TCRdb reanalysed the PCR reads using MiXCR and keeps one entry per CDR3 protein. The sample contains hundreds of thousands of distinct CDR3 sequences, approximately 59% of which appear only once. Study results and limitations: Patients with multiple sclerosis recorded significantly lower normalized Chao1 diversity than controls, the study found. Under F measure analysis, samples from one preparation batch co-clustered strongly.

Sequencing was carried out using blood. This clonotype was obtained from a girl aged 2 to 10 with multiple sclerosis.

The CDR3 is CATSTTSSYEQYF. CDR3 in DNA: TGTGCCACCAGCACGACTAGCTCCTACGAGCAGTACTTC. The V call is TRBV15, the J call TRBJ2-7; D might be TRBD2 (6 bases). Trimming took off 4 bases at V and 0 bases at J, with 7 bases between the two ends. Germline V gives CDR1 LNHNV, CDR2 YYDKDF (reference sequence). The CDR3 loop spans 13 amino acids.